This T cell receptor (beta chain) derives from a study of blood T cells in healthy people across ages. Those donating, healthy Caucasian individuals from Russia, were aged roughly 6 to 95. Donors gave around 9.8 milliliters of peripheral blood apiece. General study results and limits: A roughly linear fall in TCR beta diversity per million T cells was seen with increasing age. Across samples, TCR beta diversity tracked strongly with naive T cell percentage.

In regard to this clonotype: The antigen is undetermined.

Together with a sample-barcoded 5' primer, a J-beta primer mix was included in a second PCR lasting roughly 6 to 12 cycles. MiXCR, run by TCRdb on the 5' RACE reads, gives a single entry per CDR3 protein. This repertoire shows about 730,000 distinct CDR3 sequences, about 40% found once; its top ten account for roughly 20%. CDR1 is MDHEN and CDR2 is SYDVKM in the germline V gene. This CDR3 contains 15 residues. The V end lost 5 bases, the J end lost 5 bases, and 16 bases lay between the germline ends. Sequencing was carried out using blood. The J gene is TRBJ2-1, the V gene TRBV28; D might be TRBD2 (5 bases). This sequence originates from a woman aged 55 to 70 in good health. This CDR3 reads CASSLVELVHNEQFF. CDR3 nucleotides: TGTGCCAGCAGTCTCGTTGAACTAGTCCACAATGAGCAGTTCTTC.